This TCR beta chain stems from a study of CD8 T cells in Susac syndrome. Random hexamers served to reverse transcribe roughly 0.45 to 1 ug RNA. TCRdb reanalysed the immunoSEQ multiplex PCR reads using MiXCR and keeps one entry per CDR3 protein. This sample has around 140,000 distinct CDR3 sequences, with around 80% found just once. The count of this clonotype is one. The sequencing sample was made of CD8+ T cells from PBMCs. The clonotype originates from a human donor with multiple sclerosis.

The DNA for the CDR3 is TGTGCCAGCAGTAGAGGACAGGGGACCTCGTACAATGAGCAGTTCTTC. This codes for CASSRGQGTSYNEQFF. The chain carries TRBV2 and TRBJ2-1; TRBD1 aligns across 9 bases. Germline V CDR1 and CDR2: SNHLY, FYNNEI. V lost 5 bases and J lost 4; bases outside the gene matches: 9. CDR3 length: 16 amino acids.